This passage covers 17 T cell receptor beta chains from one sample sequenced in a study of a mutant IDH1 vaccine in newly diagnosed glioma. Specified time point: week 5, during vaccination. Doses of 300 ug of mutant IDH1 20-mer peptide were given with topical imiquimod. Produced via immunoSEQ multiplex PCR; TCRdb's table is partial and in-frame only. The data contain 52,000 or so clones, roughly 80% of them singletons. These receptors lack a known antigen. The material sequenced was PBMCs, taken from a glioma patient whose treatment included an IDH1 peptide vaccine. Receptors were obtained from a woman aged 18-35 years with glioma. Some clones in this sample may be carry-over from other donors' samples.

The chain combines TRBV7-9 with TRBJ1-2, with D tentatively TRBD1 (5 bases). CDR1 and CDR2 from the germline V gene are SEHNR and FQNEAQ (reference sequence). This CDR3 comprises 12 residues. The V end lost 3 bases, the J end lost 3 bases, and 5 bases lay between the germline ends. CDR3 loop: CASSLGDYGYTF. CDR3 DNA: TGTGCCAGCAGCTTGGGGGACTATGGCTACACCTTC.

This rearrangement joins TRBV7-9 to TRBJ1-1; D uncertain. V gave up 2 bases and J gave up 2 bases, with 6 bases separating them. Germline CDR1 is SEHNR and CDR2 is FQNEAQ (reference sequence). CDR3 size: 13 residues. Here the CDR3 DNA reads TGTGCCAGCAGCTTATTCGGTAACACTGAAGCTTTCTTT. Its translation is CASSLFGNTEAFF.

The sample holds a few counts of this clone. The V call is TRBV27, the J call TRBJ2-5; maybe TRBD2 (5 bases). In germline, CDR1 is MNHEY, CDR2 SMNVEV (reference sequence). CDR3 size: 15 residues. V gave up 6 bases and J gave up 9 bases, with 23 bases separating them. CDR3 nucleotide sequence: TGTGCCAGCAGATCGTTTTCCCTTAGCGCCGGAGCCCAGTACTTC. As protein: CASRSFSLSAGAQYF.

The rearrangement joins TRBV7-6 to TRBJ2-3; TRBD2 matches at 11 bases. Trimming took 7 bases from V and 5 from J; bases not matched to a gene: 11. Germline loops: CDR1 SGHVS, CDR2 FNYEAQ. The CDR3 totals 16 residues. CDR3 coding DNA: TGTGCCAGCACCGACCTTAGCGGGAGGGCCGGAGATACGCAGTATTTT. Amino acids: CASTDLSGRAGDTQYF.

The V call is TRBV7-6, the J call TRBJ2-2; unclear D gene. In germline, CDR1 is SGHVS, CDR2 FNYEAQ. The CDR3 has 14 residues. V lost 4 bases, J lost 7 bases, and 13 bases lay in between. CDR3 sequence reads: CASSSALGRGELFF. Written as DNA, the CDR3 is TGTGCCAGCAGCTCCGCCCTAGGGCGCGGGGAGCTGTTTTTT.

The chain employs TRBV4-1 and TRBJ1-2; possibly TRBD1 for D (5 bases). V was cut by 2 bases and J by 6 bases, with 16 bases left in between. The CDR3 contains 15 residues. The germline CDR1 and CDR2 sequences are MGHRA and YSYEKL. CDR3 nucleotide sequence: TGCGCCAGCAGCCAACTCCTCGGGGCCAGTAATGGCTACACCTTC. Its translation: CASSQLLGASNGYTF.

V and J are TRBV6-1 and TRBJ2-1; D is perhaps TRBD1 or TRBD2 (5 bases each). The CDR3 has 15 amino acids. V lost 7 bases and J 8 bases, leaving 21 bases between the germline ends. The germline V gene encodes CDR1 MNHNS and CDR2 SASEGT. For the CDR3, the DNA is TGTGCCAGCACCGAACGGGACGTAGGTACCTATGAGCAGTTCTTC. Translating it yields CASTERDVGTYEQFF.

V gene TRBV30 combines with J gene TRBJ1-2; 9 positions agree with TRBD1. The CDR3 is 14 residues long. Per germline, CDR1 GTSNPN and CDR2 SVGIG (reference sequence). V lost 8 bases, J lost 0 bases, and 7 bases stayed unmatched. The CDR3 protein is CAGTGYGSNYGYTF. The CDR3 region has the DNA TGTGCCGGGACAGGGTACGGGTCTAACTATGGCTACACCTTC. Combining the CDR3 with reference TRBV30 and TRBJ1-2 gives the whole variable domain SQTIHQWPATLVQPVGSPLSLECTVEGTSNPNLYWYRQAAGRGLQLLFYSVGIGQISSEVPQNLSASRPQDRQFILSSKKLLLSDSGFYLCAGTGYGSNYGYTFGSGTRLTVV.

DNA of the CDR3: TGTGCCAGCAGCGACGGGGTCGTCCAGTTCTTC. Translating it yields CASSDGVVQFF. This sequence joins TRBV2 and TRBJ2-1; possibly TRBD2 for D (5 bases). The CDR3 is 11 residues long. The germline V gene encodes CDR1 SNHLY and CDR2 FYNNEI. V was shortened by 6 bases and J by 13 bases, with 13 bases between the two germline ends.

The chain carries TRBV29-1 and TRBJ2-7; D is perhaps TRBD2 (5 bases). The CDR3 extends over 12 amino acids. Trimming left V 6 bases short and J 2 bases short, with 11 bases between. Germline V gene data show CDR1 as SQVTM and CDR2 as ANQGSEA. This chain's CDR3 is CSVAKGAYEQYF. The CDR3 nucleotides read TGCAGCGTGGCCAAGGGAGCCTACGAGCAGTACTTC.

This clone was observed once. The rearrangement joins TRBV29-1 to TRBJ2-6; 11 positions match TRBD1. Germline CDR1 reads SQVTM; CDR2 reads ANQGSEA. The CDR3 contains 16 residues. Trimming cost V 7 bases and J 0 bases; bases outside gene matches: 5. CDR3 in DNA: TGCAGCGCCCAGGGACAGGGGGGCTCTGGGGCCAACGTCCTGACTTTC. Translation gives CSAQGQGGSGANVLTF.

The chain has TRBV6-4 and TRBJ2-3; 7 nucleotides line up with TRBD2. Germline-derived CDR1 and CDR2 are MRHNA and SNTAGT. V shed 3 bases, J shed 6 bases, and the junction held 15 bases outside the gene matches. The CDR3 sequence is 17 residues long. The CDR3 nucleotides are TGTGCCAGCAGTGAAGCGAGGGCTAGCGGAACCGGGGATACGCAGTATTTT. Protein product: CASSEARASGTGDTQYF.

V usage is TRBV6-5 and J usage is TRBJ2-3; TRBD2 aligns across 15 bases. With 7 bases clipped from V and 7 bases from J, the junction kept 9 bases outside the gene matches. Germline loops: CDR1 MNHEY, CDR2 SVGAGI. CDR3 length: 16 amino acids. In nucleotides, the CDR3 is TGTGCCAGCATTTATGGACTAGCGGGGGGGCTGTATACGCAGTATTTT. Protein sequence: CASIYGLAGGLYTQYF.

The CDR3 here is CASSLKRGTDTQYF. As DNA, the CDR3 is TGTGCCAGCAGCTTGAAAAGAGGCACAGATACGCAGTATTTT. This chain uses TRBV5-4 with TRBJ2-3; D is undetermined. The V end lost 1 base, the J end lost 1 base, and 7 bases lay between the germline ends. CDR1 is SGHNT and CDR2 is YYREEE in the germline V gene (reference sequence). The CDR3 has 14 amino acids.

This clone has just a few counts. CDR3 coding DNA: TGTGCCTCGGGGGGCAAGCGGGAGACCCAGTACTTC. Amino acid sequence: CASGGKRETQYF. V gene TRBV10-3 combines with J gene TRBJ2-5; D might be TRBD2 (7 bases). CDR1 ENHRY and CDR2 SYGVKD come from the germline V gene. The CDR3 has 12 residues. V lost 11 bases and J lost 5, with 15 bases in between.

The chain couples TRBV5-8 to TRBJ1-3; a weak D match, TRBD1 (5 bases). The CDR3 runs to 17 residues. Germline CDR1 and CDR2: SGHTS and YDEGEE. V was cut by 2 bases and J by 0 bases, with 15 bases left in between. The CDR3 DNA is TGTGCCAGCAGCTTAAGTGACAGACGACTCTCTGGAAACACCATATATTTT. This codes for CASSLSDRRLSGNTIYF. The variable domain in full, completed from reference TRBV5-8 and TRBJ1-3, reads EAGVTQSPTHLIKTRGQQATLRCSPISGHTSVYWYQQALGLGLQFLLWYDEGEERNRGNFPPRFSGRQFPNYSSELNVNALELEDSALYLCASSLSDRRLSGNTIYFGEGSWLTVV.

This clone was observed once. This chain connects TRBV7-9 to TRBJ2-1; D gene uncertain. This CDR3 comprises 13 residues. Trimming shortened V by 5 bases and J by 5 bases, and 10 bases separated the two germline ends. The germline CDR1 and CDR2 sequences are SEHNR and FQNEAQ (reference sequence). CDR3 protein: CASSPPSDNEQFF. As DNA, the CDR3 is TGTGCCAGCAGCCCCCCCTCAGACAATGAGCAGTTCTTC. The full variable domain, rest sourced from reference TRBV7-9 and TRBJ2-1, is DTGVSQNPRHKITKRGQNVTFRCDPISEHNRLYWYRQTLGQGPEFLTYFQNEAQLEKSRLLSDRFSAERPKGSFSTLEIQRTEQGDSAMYLCASSPPSDNEQFFGPGTRLTVL.